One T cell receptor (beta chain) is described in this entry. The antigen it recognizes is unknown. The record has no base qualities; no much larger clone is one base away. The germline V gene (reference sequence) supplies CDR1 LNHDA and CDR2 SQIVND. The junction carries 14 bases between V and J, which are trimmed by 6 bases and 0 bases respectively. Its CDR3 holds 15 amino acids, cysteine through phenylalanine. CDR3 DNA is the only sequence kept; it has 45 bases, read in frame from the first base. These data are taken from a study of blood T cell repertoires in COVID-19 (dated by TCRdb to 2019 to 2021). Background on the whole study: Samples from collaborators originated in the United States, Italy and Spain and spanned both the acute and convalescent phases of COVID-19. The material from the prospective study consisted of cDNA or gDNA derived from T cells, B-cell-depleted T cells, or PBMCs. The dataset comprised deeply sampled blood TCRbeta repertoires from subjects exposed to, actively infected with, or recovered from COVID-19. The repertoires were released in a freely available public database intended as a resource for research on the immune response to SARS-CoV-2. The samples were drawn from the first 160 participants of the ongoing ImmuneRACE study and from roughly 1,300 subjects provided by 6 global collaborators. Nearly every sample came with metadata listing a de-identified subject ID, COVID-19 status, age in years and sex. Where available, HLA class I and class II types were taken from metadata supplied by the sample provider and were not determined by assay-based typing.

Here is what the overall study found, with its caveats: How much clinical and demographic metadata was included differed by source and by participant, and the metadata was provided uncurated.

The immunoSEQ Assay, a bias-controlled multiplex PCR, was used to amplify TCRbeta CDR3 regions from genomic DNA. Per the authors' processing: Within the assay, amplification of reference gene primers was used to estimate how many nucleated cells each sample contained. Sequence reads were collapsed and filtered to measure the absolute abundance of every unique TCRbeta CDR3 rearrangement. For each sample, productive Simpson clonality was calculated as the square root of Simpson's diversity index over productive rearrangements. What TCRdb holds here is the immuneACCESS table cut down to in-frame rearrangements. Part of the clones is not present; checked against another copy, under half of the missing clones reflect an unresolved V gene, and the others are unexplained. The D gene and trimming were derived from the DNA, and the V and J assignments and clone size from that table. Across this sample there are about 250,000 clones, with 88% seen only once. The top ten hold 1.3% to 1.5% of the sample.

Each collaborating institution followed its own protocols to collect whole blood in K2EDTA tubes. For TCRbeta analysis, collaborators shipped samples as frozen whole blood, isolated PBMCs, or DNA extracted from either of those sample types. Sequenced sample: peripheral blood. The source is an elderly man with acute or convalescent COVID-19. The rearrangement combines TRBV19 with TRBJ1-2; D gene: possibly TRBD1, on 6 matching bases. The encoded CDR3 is CASRTTGGSNYGYTF. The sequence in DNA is TGTGCCAGTAGAACGACAGGAGGTTCTAACTATGGCTACACCTTC.